Listed here are 13 T cell receptor beta chains from one sample, sequenced in a study of human T cells and chemical hapten exposure. Time point denoted: pre-sensitization, week 0. Treatment: therapeutic diphenylcyclopropenone sensitization with weekly scalp DPC. TCRdb re-called the RACE reads through MiXCR, storing one row per CDR3 protein. The repertoire includes 62,000 or so distinct CDR3 sequences, approximately 11% of them detected once, and about 5.2% sits in the top ten. Sequenced material: whole blood, taken in connection with sensitization to the hapten diphenylcyclopropenone (DPC). The receptors come from a woman in her 50s with alopecia areata. Some clones in this sample may be carry-over from other donors' samples.

Many counts were recorded for this clonotype. This sequence joins TRBV2 and TRBJ2-2; D is ambiguous. V was clipped by 8 bases and J by 6 bases, with 16 bases between them. CDR3 length: 14 amino acids. Germline V CDR1 and CDR2: SNHLY, FYNNEI. CDR3 protein: CASGQLFNAGELFF. The CDR3 nucleotides read TGTGCCAGCGGGCAGTTGTTTAACGCCGGGGAGCTGTTTTTT.

The chain recombines TRBV5-1 with TRBJ2-4; 9 bases line up with TRBD1. The junction had 6 bases not matched to a gene; V was cut back by 1 base and J by 7 bases. The CDR3 is made up of 15 amino acids. Germline-derived CDR1 and CDR2 are SGHRS and YFSETQ. The DNA of the CDR3 is TGCGCCAGCAGCTTGTTTACAGGGGGCGCGAACATTCAGTACTTC. Translating it yields CASSLFTGGANIQYF.

This clonotype was detected only a few times. The rearrangement links TRBV3-1 to TRBJ2-7; D unclear. The CDR3 is made up of 15 amino acids. V was cut by 2 bases and J by 2 bases, with 13 bases left in between. CDR1 LGHDT and CDR2 YNNKEL come from the germline V gene (reference sequence). The CDR3 sequence: CASSQSYPDTYEQYF. The CDR3 region has the DNA TGTGCCAGCAGCCAATCCTATCCCGATACCTACGAGCAGTACTTC.

This clonotype appeared a few times. V and J are TRBV7-8 and TRBJ2-7; 7 bases map to TRBD1. The CDR3 has 16 amino acids. V lost 1 base and J lost 2; bases outside the gene matches: 8. Germline CDR1 reads SGHVS; CDR2 reads FQNEAQ. The CDR3 DNA sequence: TGTGCCAGCAGCTTAGGGACCTCGACAGGGACCTACGAGCAGTACTTC. This encodes CASSLGTSTGTYEQYF.

The table lists this clonotype with many counts. A read error may produce the germline difference seen at one junction end. The chain joins TRBV12-3 or TRBV12-4 to TRBJ2-4, with D possibly matching TRBD2 (5 bases). CDR3 length equals 13 residues. The CDR3 reads CASSLGLGVIQYF. The CDR3 nucleotides read TGTGCCAGCAGCTTAGGCCTCGGGGTGATTCAGTACTTC.

Within the sample, this clonotype is medium-sized. The rearrangement joins TRBV21-1 to TRBJ1-2. TRBV21-1 is an annotated pseudogene. The CDR3 extends over 15 amino acids. The CDR3 DNA reads as TGTGCCAGCAGCAAAGTCGGGCTAACTAACTATGGCTACACCTTC. This codes for CASSKVGLTNYGYTF.

This clonotype was seen only a few times. V gene TRBV19 combines with J gene TRBJ2-1, with 7 bases lining up with TRBD2. Germline V gene sequence: CDR1 LNHDA, CDR2 SQIVND (reference sequence). The V and J ends lost 4 bases and 3 bases, in that order; junction bases with no gene match: 3. CDR3 length equals 14 residues. This CDR3 reads CASSNLAVYNEQFF. Here the CDR3 DNA reads TGTGCCAGTAGTAATCTAGCGGTCTACAATGAGCAGTTCTTC.

The V gene is TRBV3-1, the J gene TRBJ1-1; no definite D call. This CDR3 has 12 amino acids. CDR1 is LGHDT, CDR2 YNNKEL, per germline (reference sequence). V was shortened by 0 bases and J by 8 bases, with 7 bases between the two germline ends. Written as DNA, the CDR3 is TGTGCCAGCAGCCAAGAACCGTTCGAAGCTTTCTTT. The encoded protein is CASSQEPFEAFF.

This clonotype has more than one count but fewer than ten. Here the CDR3 reads CASSPMIADTQYF. The CDR3 DNA reads TGTGCCAGCAGCCCGATGATTGCAGATACGCAGTATTTT. The chain has TRBV7-6 and TRBJ2-3; D is unclear. The CDR3 is 13 residues long. Germline V gene lookup returns CDR1 SGHVS and CDR2 FNYEAQ. Trimming pared 5 bases from V and 4 bases from J, leaving 10 bases between. The whole variable domain, filled in from reference TRBV7-6 and TRBJ2-3, reads GAGVSQSPRYKVTKRGQDVALRCDPISGHVSLYWYRQALGQGPEFLTYFNYEAQQDKSGLPNDRFSAERPEGSISTLTIQRTEQRDSAMYRCASSPMIADTQYFGPGTRLTVL.

This clonotype was seen more than once but under ten times. The rearrangement links TRBV9 to TRBJ1-5; the D gene is possibly TRBD1 (5 bases). Between the trimmed V and J ends, which lost 4 bases and 3 bases, there was a span of 14 bases. Germline values: CDR1 SGDLS, CDR2 YYNGEE. CDR3 length: 15 amino acids. In DNA, the CDR3 is TGTGCCAGCAGCCCTTCGGGGCAGCCCAATCAGCCCCAGCATTTT. It specifies CASSPSGQPNQPQHF.

This clonotype was seen repeatedly, ten times or more. V and J are TRBV12-5 and TRBJ1-1, with D hard to call. Between the trimmed V and J ends, which lost 5 bases and 0 bases, there was a span of 7 bases. Per germline, CDR1 LGHNT and CDR2 FRNRAP. This CDR3 has 13 residues. Written as DNA, the CDR3 is TGTGCTAGTGGTCAGAGCTTGAACACTGAAGCTTTCTTT. Translation gives CASGQSLNTEAFF. Full variable domain (missing parts from reference TRBV12-5 and TRBJ1-1): DARVTQTPRHKVTEMGQEVTMRCQPILGHNTVFWYRQTMMQGLELLAYFRNRAPLDDSGMPKDRFSAEMPDATLATLKIQPSEPRDSAVYFCASGQSLNTEAFFGQGTRLTVV.

The chain carries TRBV6-6 and TRBJ1-3; D is ambiguous. The CDR3 runs 12 residues. Germline V gene sequence: CDR1 MNHNY, CDR2 SVGAGI (reference sequence). Trimming left V 6 bases short and J 9 bases short, with 12 bases between. The CDR3 DNA sequence: TGTGCCAGCAGGGACTCATCGGTCACCATATATTTT. Translating gives CASRDSSVTIYF.

This chain links TRBV19 with TRBJ2-2, with 7 bases that match TRBD2. This CDR3 contains 18 residues. Unmatched junction bases numbered 14, after V lost 7 bases and J lost 0 bases. Looked up from germline, CDR1 is LNHDA and CDR2 is SQIVND (reference sequence). The CDR3 coding sequence is TGTGCCAGTACCACTAGGGCTAGCGGAATTGCGAACACCGGGGAGCTGTTTTTT. Translated: CASTTRASGIANTGELFF.